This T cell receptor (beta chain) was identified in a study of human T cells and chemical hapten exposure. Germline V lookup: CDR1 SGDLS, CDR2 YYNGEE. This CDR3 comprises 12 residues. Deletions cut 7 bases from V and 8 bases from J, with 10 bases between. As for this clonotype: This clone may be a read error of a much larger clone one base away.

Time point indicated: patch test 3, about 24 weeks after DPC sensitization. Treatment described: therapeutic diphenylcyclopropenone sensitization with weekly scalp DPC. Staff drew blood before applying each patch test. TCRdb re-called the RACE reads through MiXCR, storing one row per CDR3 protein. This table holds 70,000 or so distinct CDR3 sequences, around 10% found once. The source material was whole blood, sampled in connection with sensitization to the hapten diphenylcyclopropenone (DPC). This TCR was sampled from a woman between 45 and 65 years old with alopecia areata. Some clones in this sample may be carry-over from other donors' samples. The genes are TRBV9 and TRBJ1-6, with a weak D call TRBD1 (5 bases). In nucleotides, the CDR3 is TGTGCCAGCTCCGGCAGGGATTCACCCCTCCACTTT. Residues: CASSGRDSPLHF.